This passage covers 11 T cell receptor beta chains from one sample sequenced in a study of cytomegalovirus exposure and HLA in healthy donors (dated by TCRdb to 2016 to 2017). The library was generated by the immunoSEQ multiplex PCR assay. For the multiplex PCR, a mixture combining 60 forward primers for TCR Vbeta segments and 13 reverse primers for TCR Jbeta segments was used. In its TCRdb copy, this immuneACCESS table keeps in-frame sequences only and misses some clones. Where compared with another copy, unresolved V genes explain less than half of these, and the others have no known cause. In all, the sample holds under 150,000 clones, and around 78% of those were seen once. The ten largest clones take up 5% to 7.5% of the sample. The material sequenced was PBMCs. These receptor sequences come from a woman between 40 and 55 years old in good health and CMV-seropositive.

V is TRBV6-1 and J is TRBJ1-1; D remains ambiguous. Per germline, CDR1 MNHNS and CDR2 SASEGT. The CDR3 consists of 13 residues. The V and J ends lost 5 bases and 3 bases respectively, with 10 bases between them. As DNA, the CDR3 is TGTGCCAGCAGTATGGAGGGAGACACTGAAGCTTTCTTT. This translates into CASSMEGDTEAFF.

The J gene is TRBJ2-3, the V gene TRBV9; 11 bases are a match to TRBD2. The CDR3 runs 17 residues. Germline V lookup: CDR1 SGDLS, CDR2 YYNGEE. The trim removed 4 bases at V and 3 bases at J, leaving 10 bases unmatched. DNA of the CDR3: TGTGCCAGCAGCCCCGGGACTAGCGGTCCAACGACAGATACGCAGTATTTT. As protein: CASSPGTSGPTTDTQYF.

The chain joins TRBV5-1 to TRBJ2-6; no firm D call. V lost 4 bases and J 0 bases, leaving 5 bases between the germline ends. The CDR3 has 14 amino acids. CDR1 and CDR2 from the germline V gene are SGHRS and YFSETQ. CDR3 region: CASSVLSGANVLTF. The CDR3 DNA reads TGCGCCAGCAGCGTCCTCTCTGGGGCCAACGTCCTGACTTTC.

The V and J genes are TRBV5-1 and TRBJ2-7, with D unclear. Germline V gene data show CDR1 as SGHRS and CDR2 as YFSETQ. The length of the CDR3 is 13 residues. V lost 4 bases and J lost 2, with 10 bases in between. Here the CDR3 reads CASSISRPYEQYF. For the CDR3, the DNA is TGCGCCAGCAGCATCTCTAGGCCCTACGAGCAGTACTTC.

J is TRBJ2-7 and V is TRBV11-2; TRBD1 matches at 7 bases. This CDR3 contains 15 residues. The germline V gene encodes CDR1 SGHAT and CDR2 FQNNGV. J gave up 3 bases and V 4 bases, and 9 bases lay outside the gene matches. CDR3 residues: CASSSTGTAFYEQYF. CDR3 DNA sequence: TGTGCCAGCAGCTCGACCGGGACAGCGTTCTACGAGCAGTACTTC.

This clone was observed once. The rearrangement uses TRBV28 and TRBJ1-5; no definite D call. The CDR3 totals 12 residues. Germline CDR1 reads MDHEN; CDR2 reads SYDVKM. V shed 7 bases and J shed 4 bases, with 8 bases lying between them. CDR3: CASNRRNQPQHF. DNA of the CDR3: TGTGCCAGCAATAGAAGAAATCAGCCCCAGCATTTT.

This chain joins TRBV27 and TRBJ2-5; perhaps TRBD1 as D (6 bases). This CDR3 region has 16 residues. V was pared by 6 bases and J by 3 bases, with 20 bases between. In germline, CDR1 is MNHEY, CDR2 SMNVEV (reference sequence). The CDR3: CASRRRFRTAEETQYF. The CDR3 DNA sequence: TGTGCCAGCAGGCGACGTTTCCGGACAGCTGAAGAGACCCAGTACTTC.

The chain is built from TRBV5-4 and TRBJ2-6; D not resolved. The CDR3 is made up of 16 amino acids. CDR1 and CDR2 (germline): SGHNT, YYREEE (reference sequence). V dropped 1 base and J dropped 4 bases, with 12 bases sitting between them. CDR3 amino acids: CASSLSSRVGANVLTF. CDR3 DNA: TGTGCCAGCAGCTTGTCGAGCCGGGTGGGGGCCAACGTCCTGACTTTC.

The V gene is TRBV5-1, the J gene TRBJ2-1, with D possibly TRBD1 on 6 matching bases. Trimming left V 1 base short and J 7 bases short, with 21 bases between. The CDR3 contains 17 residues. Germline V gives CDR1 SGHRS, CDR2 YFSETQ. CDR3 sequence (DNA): TGCGCCAGCAGCTTGAGAGCCCTTGCCCAGGGGTTTAATGAGCAGTTCTTC. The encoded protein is CASSLRALAQGFNEQFF.

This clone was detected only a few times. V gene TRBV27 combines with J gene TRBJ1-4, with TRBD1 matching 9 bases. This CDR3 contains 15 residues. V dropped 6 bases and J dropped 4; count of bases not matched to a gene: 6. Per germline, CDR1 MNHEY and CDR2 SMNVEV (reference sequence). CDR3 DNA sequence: TGTGCCAGCAGAAAGGGACAGGGAATTAATGAAAAACTGTTTTTT. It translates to CASRKGQGINEKLFF.

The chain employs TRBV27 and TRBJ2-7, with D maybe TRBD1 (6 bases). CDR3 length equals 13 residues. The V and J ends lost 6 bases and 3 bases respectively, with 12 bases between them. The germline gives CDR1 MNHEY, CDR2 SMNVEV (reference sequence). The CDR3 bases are TGTGCCAGCAGACGACAGGCTGTCTACGAGCAGTACTTC. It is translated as CASRRQAVYEQYF.